This entry concerns a single T cell receptor (beta chain). No antigen is known for it. Base qualities are missing; no much larger clone stands one base away. These data come from a study of brain T cells in children with intractable seizures (dated by TCRdb to the early 2020s). General notes on the study: Resected brain tissue from roughly 50 pediatric epilepsy surgery cases was first screened for immune gene transcripts using a NanoString immunology panel. Among the approximately 12 selected surgery cases, eight also had pre-surgery blood sequenced, leaving four with brain tissue only.

General conclusions and limits of the study: Because sequencing depth was different between pre-surgery and post-surgery blood, clones absent from the pre-surgery sample may reflect undersampling. The patients' HCMV serostatus was not known, and viral specificity was inferred solely from CDR3 sequence similarity.

TCR beta chain sequences were generated from genomic DNA using the immunoSEQ assay. As for the authors' bioinformatics: CDR3 sequences that did not begin with the conserved framework cysteine at position 104 were removed manually. Clonality was calculated as one minus the normalized Shannon's Diversity Index, with values ranging from 0 (maximal diversity) to 1 (oligoclonal). To check whether a given CDR3 had different frequencies in two samples, for example brain versus blood, chi-squared comparison-of-proportions tests were used. Public clonotypes were found by searching immuneACCESS, and the VDJdb browser was used to assess similarity to known antiviral clonotypes. What TCRdb holds here is the immuneACCESS table cut down to in-frame rearrangements. Part of the clones is not present; checked against another copy, under half of the missing clones reflect an unresolved V gene, and the others are unexplained. The DNA gave D and trimming, while V, J and clone size come from that table. The sample table holds about 80,000 clones, of which about 93% were seen once. The ten largest clones add up to around 24% of the sample.

Interpreted using the paper, the time point label stands for: resected brain tissue, or blood drawn just prior to surgery. Surgery cases with the highest brain T cell transcript signatures were selected for TCR beta chain sequencing of brain tissue and, where available, blood. Prior to surgery, the patients had been treated with at least one anti-epileptic drug. The TCR-sequenced patients were children whose drug-resistant epilepsy was caused by tuberous sclerosis complex, focal cortical dysplasia, Rasmussen encephalitis or hemimegalencephaly. The blood samples were collected right before the epilepsy surgery. The Monarch genomic DNA purification kit was used to extract bulk genomic DNA from unsorted brain tissue and from whole blood. V sheds 7 bases and J sheds 3 bases, leaving 10 bases between their ends. The CDR3, from cysteine to phenylalanine, totals 12 residues. This entry keeps only the CDR3 DNA: 36 bases, framed from base 1. CDR1 is given as LGHNT and CDR2 as FRNRAP, both from the germline V gene.

The sequence was collected from a girl aged 2 to 9 with Rasmussen encephalitis and intractable seizures. Source: peripheral blood, taken at surgery. The chain links TRBV12-5 with TRBJ2-7, with the D call perhaps TRBD1 or TRBD2, each one matching 5 bases. The CDR3 protein: CASAQGVYEQYF. The nucleotide sequence reads TGTGCTAGTGCCCAGGGAGTCTACGAGCAGTACTTC.